This T cell receptor beta chain was identified in a study of identical twins. Using its own MiXCR run on the 5' RACE reads, TCRdb lists one record per CDR3 protein. This sample yields 1.5 million to 2 million distinct CDR3 sequences, of which about 32% are seen a single time; 0.25% to 0.3% belongs to the top ten. The V and J ends lost 4 bases and 13 bases, in that order; junction bases with no gene match: 13. Germline V gene lookup returns CDR1 KGHDR and CDR2 SFDVKD. The CDR3 extends over 16 amino acids. The donor group consisted entirely of healthy Caucasians. The TCR originated in a newborn girl in good health. Sequenced input: cord blood. The chain links TRBV24-1 to TRBJ2-4, with 12 bases fitting TRBD2. CDR3: CATSDPTSGRHNEQYF. As DNA, the CDR3 is TGTGCCACCAGTGACCCCACTAGCGGGAGGCACAATGAGCAGTACTTC.